A selection of T cell receptor beta chains follows, all from one sample in a study of immune cell composition in non-small cell lung cancer. Libraries were prepared by immunoSEQ multiplex PCR; TCRdb keeps only in-frame clonotypes and omits some of them. The repertoire holds just under 2,500 clones, with roughly 80% as singletons. The sequenced material came from lung tumor tissue. Every receptor here comes from a human donor with non-small cell lung cancer. CDR3s include the opening cysteine and the closing phenylalanine or tryptophan. The order of the fields is V gene, J gene, D gene, clone size, CDR3 protein. D genes are given only for firm matches. The size entry is marked missing in some rows and otherwise reads once, few, many or a size class.

TRBV7-2	TRBJ2-2	TRBD2	.	CASRRGGNGELFF
TRBV5-1	TRBJ2-5	TRBD1	.	CASHLTGGAGETQYF
TRBV28	TRBJ2-1	TRBD2	.	CASSPGGANRAEQFF
TRBV4-2	TRBJ2-3	.	.	CASNSRGVGTDTQYF
TRBV29-1	TRBJ1-2	.	.	CSADPGDYGYTF
TRBV7-2	TRBJ2-7	TRBD2	.	CASSLSSSGIPYEQYF
TRBV27	TRBJ2-1	TRBD2	few	CASSEGLAGVNEQFF
TRBV2	TRBJ2-7	TRBD1	few	CASNLDRGLHEQYF
TRBV4-3	TRBJ2-3	TRBD2	.	CASSQPASSGSTDTQYF
TRBV18	TRBJ2-3	.	.	CASSPLNTDTQYF
TRBV7-2	TRBJ2-1	TRBD2	.	CASSSTSGPYNEQFF
TRBV7-9	TRBJ1-4	TRBD1	few	CASSRTGGGEKLFF
TRBV9	TRBJ1-1	.	.	CASSPRGTLNTEAFF
TRBV6-5	TRBJ2-7	TRBD1	.	CASSTGGEYEQYF
TRBV7-2	TRBJ2-1	TRBD2	few	CASSLGAVGGRAMDEQFF
TRBV5-8	TRBJ1-2	.	.	CASSTWTAAYGYTF
TRBV5-1	TRBJ2-3	.	.	CASSLGGRGGSTDTQYF
TRBV6-1	TRBJ1-1	TRBD1	.	CASTGQERNTEAFF
TRBV10-3	TRBJ1-6	TRBD1	.	CAISEDRGHNSPLHF
TRBV19	TRBJ1-2	TRBD1	.	CASSVDRALGYTF
TRBV5-4	TRBJ2-5	TRBD2	.	CASSLGLTSGPQETQYF
TRBV28	TRBJ1-4	TRBD1	.	CASSSNRGNEKLFF
TRBV19	TRBJ2-5	TRBD1	.	CASKETGEETQYF
TRBV19	TRBJ1-5	TRBD1	.	CASTPDRGLDQPQHF
TRBV6-5	TRBJ1-4	TRBD1	.	CASSWDRKNEKLFF
TRBV7-3	TRBJ2-1	.	.	CASSPQEGHEQFF
TRBV4-1	TRBJ1-2	TRBD1	.	CASSQDQTGLRGYTF
TRBV29-1	TRBJ2-7	.	large	CSAQRGLGLSYEQYF
TRBV6-1	TRBJ1-5	.	.	CASEEQPYSNQPQHF
TRBV7-7	TRBJ2-5	TRBD1	.	CASSLGTGYFQETQYF
TRBV7-3	TRBJ2-1	.	.	CASSPPGEYNEQFF
TRBV6-4	TRBJ2-2	TRBD2	.	CASSDRTSETGELFF
TRBV4-3	TRBJ1-6	.	.	CASSQDPGNNSPLHF
TRBV30	TRBJ2-3	.	once	CAWSERAVTVMQYF
TRBV7-2	TRBJ2-3	TRBD2	.	CASSFQTSGGDTQYF
TRBV5-4	TRBJ2-3	TRBD2	.	CASSTLVAGFTDTQYF
TRBV2	TRBJ2-4	TRBD1	.	CAGRTGEDIQYF
TRBV2	TRBJ2-2	TRBD2	few	CATSLRLAGGPGELFF
TRBV7-3	TRBJ2-7	TRBD1	.	CASTATGDFSYEQYF
TRBV19	TRBJ1-2	TRBD1	once	CATATGGLSGGYTF
TRBV6-5	TRBJ2-1	TRBD2	.	CASSYSGLAGDEQFF
TRBV28	TRBJ2-7	.	.	CASSPGGGSYEQYF
TRBV7-2	TRBJ2-3	TRBD2	.	CASSFNGRAATDTQYF
TRBV7-9	TRBJ2-1	.	.	CATSRGDRNEQFF
TRBV19	TRBJ2-2	.	.	CASSIPLTGELFF
TRBV7-9	TRBJ2-7	TRBD2	.	CASSFPLAGSYEQYF
TRBV11-3	TRBJ2-5	TRBD2	.	CASSLGASGSGETQYF
TRBV30	TRBJ2-5	TRBD2	.	CAISSGREETQYF
TRBV28	TRBJ1-5	TRBD1	.	CASRTGASNQPQHF
TRBV13	TRBJ1-1	TRBD1	.	CASSSLPGQGADTEAFF
TRBV6-5	TRBJ1-4	.	.	CASSSFPDRENEKLFF
TRBV5-1	TRBJ2-3	.	once	CASSRGTIADTQYF
TRBV4-1	TRBJ2-7	TRBD1	few	CASSQGQGAYEQYF
TRBV7-2	TRBJ2-5	.	.	CASSLGGQRQETQYF
TRBV5-4	TRBJ2-7	.	few	CASSNRVVNEQYF